This is a list of T cell receptor beta chains from one sample in a study of a mutant IDH1 vaccine in newly diagnosed glioma. These receptors' targets are unknown. Produced via immunoSEQ multiplex PCR; TCRdb's table is partial and in-frame only. In the table there are around 40,000 clones, around 84% of which are singletons. The sequences come from PBMCs, collected from a glioma patient whose treatment included an IDH1 peptide vaccine. All receptors derive from a young woman with glioma. Some clones in this sample may be carry-over from other donors' samples. Both conserved end residues are part of each CDR3. The D gene is left open where the match is weak. Only some rows state a clone size, as once, few, many or a class for expanded clones.

TRBV7-8	TRBJ1-4	NA	NA	CASSLERTLNEKLFF	TGTGCCAGCAGCTTAGAGAGGACACTTAATGAAAAACTGTTTTTT
TRBV2	TRBJ2-7	NA	TRBD1	CASAGGTGGAYEQYF	TGTGCCAGCGCGGGCGGGACAGGGGGAGCCTACGAGCAGTACTTC
TRBV6-1	TRBJ2-7	NA	NA	CASNKQATSGYEQYF	TGTGCCAGCAACAAACAGGCAACCTCGGGCTACGAGCAGTACTTC
TRBV7-2	TRBJ1-3	few	NA	CASSYRADTIYF	TGTGCCAGCAGCTACAGGGCGGACACCATATATTTT
TRBV10-3	TRBJ2-7	NA	TRBD1	CAIRGQGAYEQYF	TGTGCCATCAGGGGACAGGGGGCCTACGAGCAGTACTTC
TRBV5-4	TRBJ2-7	NA	TRBD2	CASSLRGLADSVYF	TGTGCCAGCAGCCTGCGGGGACTAGCGGATTCGGTATACTTC
TRBV10-1	TRBJ2-1	once	NA	CASSESSGLYNEQFF	TGCGCCAGCAGTGAGTCTAGCGGTCTCTACAATGAGCAGTTCTTC
TRBV9	TRBJ1-2	NA	NA	CASSATGDYGYTF	TGTGCCAGCAGCGCTACAGGAGACTATGGCTACACCTTC
TRBV2	TRBJ1-2	NA	TRBD1	CASSEDLGQGARGYTF	TGTGCCAGCAGTGAAGATCTCGGACAGGGGGCGCGAGGCTACACCTTC
TRBV9	TRBJ1-1	NA	TRBD1	CASSAPDRSTEAFF	TGTGCCAGCAGCGCACCGGACAGGTCCACTGAAGCTTTCTTT
TRBV11-2	TRBJ2-3	NA	TRBD1	CASSRRASTGTGNTDTQYF	TGTGCCAGCAGCCGACGCGCCTCTACGGGGACAGGAAACACAGATACGCAGTATTTT
TRBV7-9	TRBJ2-5	NA	TRBD1	CASSFTGVETQYF	TGTGCCAGCAGCTTTACAGGGGTGGAGACCCAGTACTTC
TRBV11-2	TRBJ2-1	NA	TRBD2	CASSLEGWTSGRGHNEQFF	TGTGCCAGCAGCTTAGAGGGGTGGACTAGCGGGAGGGGCCACAATGAGCAGTTCTTC
TRBV6-1	TRBJ2-7	NA	TRBD1	CASTGTGKRQYF	TGTGCCAGCACTGGGACAGGGAAGCGGCAGTACTTC
TRBV9	TRBJ2-3	NA	NA	CASSVVGAWADTQYF	TGTGCCAGCAGCGTAGTAGGGGCTTGGGCAGATACGCAGTATTTT
TRBV6-1	TRBJ1-5	NA	NA	CASSEQSYSNQPQHF	TGTGCCAGCAGTGAACAGTCCTATAGCAATCAGCCCCAGCATTTT
TRBV19	TRBJ1-5	few	TRBD1	CASSSSGTGAIMAQHF	TGTGCCAGTAGTTCGTCCGGGACAGGGGCCATCATGGCCCAGCATTTT
TRBV19	TRBJ2-1	NA	NA	CASSRGGSYNEQFF	TGTGCCAGTAGTAGAGGGGGGTCCTACAATGAGCAGTTCTTC
TRBV30	TRBJ2-2	few	TRBD2	CAWSRGSVTGELFF	TGTGCCTGGAGTCGCGGGAGTGTCACCGGGGAGCTGTTTTTT
TRBV7-9	TRBJ2-7	once	TRBD1	CASSFFDRVAHSSYEQYF	TGTGCCAGCAGCTTCTTCGACAGGGTCGCCCATTCCTCCTACGAGCAGTACTTC
TRBV5-1	TRBJ2-6	once	NA	CASSPTPGGANVLTF	TGCGCCAGCAGCCCAACGCCCGGGGGGGCCAACGTCCTGACTTTC
TRBV29-1	TRBJ2-3	NA	NA	CSVGKLRSTDTQYF	TGCAGCGTTGGGAAACTTCGTTCTACCGATACGCAGTATTTT
TRBV9	TRBJ1-4	NA	TRBD1	CASSVAPEGQYEKLFF	TGTGCCAGCAGCGTAGCCCCGGAGGGACAGTATGAAAAACTGTTTTTT
TRBV6-1	TRBJ1-2	NA	NA	CASTGQGGYTF	TGTGCCAGCACCGGTCAGGGTGGCTACACCTTC
TRBV5-1	TRBJ2-7	once	TRBD2	CASRPGLAGGGREQYF	TGCGCCAGCAGACCTGGACTAGCGGGGGGAGGTAGGGAGCAGTACTTC
TRBV5-5	TRBJ1-3	NA	NA	CASSGDGTPRNTIYF	TGTGCCAGCAGCGGTGACGGGACACCACGAAACACCATATATTTT
TRBV5-1	TRBJ2-3	NA	NA	CASSLRGTFADTQYF	TGCGCCAGCAGCTTACGGGGGACTTTCGCAGATACGCAGTATTTT
TRBV5-1	TRBJ1-4	NA	NA	CASSLGAGVEELFF	TGCGCCAGCAGCTTAGGAGCGGGCGTCGAGGAACTGTTTTTT
TRBV27	TRBJ1-1	once	NA	CASSFIPRDTEAFF	TGTGCCAGCAGTTTCATACCGAGGGACACTGAAGCTTTCTTT
TRBV6-6	TRBJ1-2	NA	NA	CASSSTRDRIPYGYTF	TGTGCCAGCAGTTCCACCCGCGACAGGATCCCCTATGGCTACACCTTC
TRBV6-1	TRBJ2-3	NA	TRBD1	CASSVTGGGTDTQYF	TGTGCCAGCAGTGTGACAGGGGGGGGCACAGATACGCAGTATTTT
TRBV5-4	TRBJ1-1	NA	NA	CASSLVGANTEAFF	TGTGCCAGCAGCTTGGTGGGAGCGAACACTGAAGCTTTCTTT
TRBV14	TRBJ2-3	NA	NA	CASSHTGDAWDTQYF	TGTGCCAGCAGCCATACGGGGGATGCCTGGGATACGCAGTATTTT
TRBV11-2	TRBJ1-1	NA	NA	CASSLGAVNTEAFF	TGTGCCAGCAGCTTAGGGGCAGTGAACACTGAAGCTTTCTTT
TRBV5-1	TRBJ1-2	once	TRBD1	CASSLGDRVLYNGYTF	TGCGCCAGCAGCTTGGGCGACAGGGTCTTATATAATGGCTACACCTTC
TRBV14	TRBJ2-1	once	NA	CASSEGSARRNEQFF	TGTGCCAGCAGCGAGGGTTCCGCCCGGCGGAATGAGCAGTTCTTC
TRBV9	TRBJ2-1	few	NA	CASGGDEQFF	TGTGCCAGCGGAGGCGATGAGCAGTTCTTC
TRBV9	TRBJ2-7	NA	NA	CASSVDASASYEQYF	TGTGCCAGCAGCGTAGATGCTAGCGCCTCCTACGAGCAGTACTTC
TRBV9	TRBJ1-1	NA	NA	CASSVEGGRLNTEAFF	TGTGCCAGCAGCGTAGAGGGGGGACGGTTGAACACTGAAGCTTTCTTT
TRBV4-2	TRBJ1-6	NA	NA	CASSQGETSSYNSPLHF	TGTGCCAGCAGCCAAGGGGAGACGAGCTCCTATAATTCACCCCTCCACTTT
TRBV7-2	TRBJ1-5	NA	NA	CASSLSGINQPQHF	TGTGCCAGCAGCTTATCGGGGATCAATCAGCCCCAGCATTTT
TRBV2	TRBJ1-2	NA	NA	CASSRDSSYGYTF	TGTGCCAGCAGCCGCGACAGTTCCTATGGCTACACCTTC
TRBV6-6	TRBJ1-1	NA	NA	CASSYSGGGEAFF	TGTGCCAGCAGTTACTCAGGGGGTGGTGAAGCTTTCTTT
TRBV9	TRBJ1-3	once	TRBD1	CASSVAGGALSFGNTIYF	TGTGCCAGCAGCGTCGCAGGGGGCGCATTGTCGTTCGGAAACACCATATATTTT
TRBV7-8	TRBJ2-1	few	NA	CASSSPPGGDNEQFF	TGTGCCAGCAGCTCCCCTCCCGGAGGGGACAATGAGCAGTTCTTC
TRBV9	TRBJ2-7	NA	NA	CASSVATGPYEQYF	TGTGCCAGCAGCGTAGCGACGGGACCCTACGAGCAGTACTTC
TRBV7-2	TRBJ1-1	NA	NA	CASSRRGQNTEAFF	TGTGCCAGCAGCCGCCGGGGTCAGAACACTGAAGCTTTCTTT
TRBV5-8	TRBJ2-7	NA	NA	CASSLGWGNSYEQYF	TGTGCCAGCAGCTTGGGGTGGGGGAACTCCTACGAGCAGTACTTC
TRBV6-5	TRBJ1-5	NA	NA	CASKVRENQPQHF	TGTGCCAGCAAAGTCAGGGAGAATCAGCCCCAGCATTTT
TRBV14	TRBJ2-3	once	TRBD2	CASSQLRLAGGTDTQYF	TGTGCCAGCAGCCAACTCAGACTAGCGGGAGGCACAGATACGCAGTATTTT